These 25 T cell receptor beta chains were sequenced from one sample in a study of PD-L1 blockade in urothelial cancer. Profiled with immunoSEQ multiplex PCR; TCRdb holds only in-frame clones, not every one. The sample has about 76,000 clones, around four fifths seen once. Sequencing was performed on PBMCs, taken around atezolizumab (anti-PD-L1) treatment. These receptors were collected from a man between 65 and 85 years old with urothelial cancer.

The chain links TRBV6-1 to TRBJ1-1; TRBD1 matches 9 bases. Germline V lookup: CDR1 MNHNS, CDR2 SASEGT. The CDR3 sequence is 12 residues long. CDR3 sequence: CVTTGGASEAFF. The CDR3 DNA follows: TGTGTAACTACAGGGGGCGCCTCTGAAGCTTTCTTT.

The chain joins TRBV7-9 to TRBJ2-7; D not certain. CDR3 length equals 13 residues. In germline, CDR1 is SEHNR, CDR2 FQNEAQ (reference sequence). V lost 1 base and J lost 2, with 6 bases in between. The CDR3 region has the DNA TGTGCCAGCAGCTTAGGCAGGCCCTACGAGCAGTACTTC. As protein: CASSLGRPYEQYF.

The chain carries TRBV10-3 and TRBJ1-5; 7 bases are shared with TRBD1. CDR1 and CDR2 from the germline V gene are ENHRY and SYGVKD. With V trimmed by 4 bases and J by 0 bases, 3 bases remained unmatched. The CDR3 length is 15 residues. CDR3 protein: CAISGTGNSNQPQHF. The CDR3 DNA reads TGTGCCATCAGTGGGACAGGTAATAGCAATCAGCCCCAGCATTTT.

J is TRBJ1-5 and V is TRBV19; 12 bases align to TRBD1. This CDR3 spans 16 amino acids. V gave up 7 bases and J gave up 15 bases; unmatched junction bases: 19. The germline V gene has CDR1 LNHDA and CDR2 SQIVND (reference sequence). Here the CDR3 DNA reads TGTGCCAGTACCGATAAAGGGGGGACAGGGGGCGCGGTTAGGCATTTT. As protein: CASTDKGGTGGAVRHF.

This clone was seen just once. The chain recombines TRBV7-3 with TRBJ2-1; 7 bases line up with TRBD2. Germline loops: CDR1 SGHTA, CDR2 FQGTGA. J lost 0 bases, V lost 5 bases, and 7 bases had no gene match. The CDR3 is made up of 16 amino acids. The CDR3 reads CASSPHGGSSYNEQFF. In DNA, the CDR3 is TGTGCCAGCAGCCCCCACGGGGGGAGCTCCTACAATGAGCAGTTCTTC.

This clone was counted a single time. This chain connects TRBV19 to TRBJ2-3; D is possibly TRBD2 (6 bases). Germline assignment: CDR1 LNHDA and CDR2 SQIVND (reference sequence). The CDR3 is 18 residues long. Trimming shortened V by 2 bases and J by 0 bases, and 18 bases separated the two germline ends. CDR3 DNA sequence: TGTGCCAGTAGTATATCAGCGAGGCGGGGATCTAGCACAGATACGCAGTATTTT. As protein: CASSISARRGSSTDTQYF.

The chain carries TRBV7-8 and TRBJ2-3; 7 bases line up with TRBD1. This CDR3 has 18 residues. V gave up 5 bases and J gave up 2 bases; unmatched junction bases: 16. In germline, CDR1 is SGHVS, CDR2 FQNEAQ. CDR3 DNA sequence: TGTGCCAGCAGCCCAAGAAGAGGGACAGATAGGGACACAGATACGCAGTATTTT. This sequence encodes CASSPRRGTDRDTDTQYF.

The CDR3 loop is CASSTRSGKPYEQYF. CDR3 coding DNA: TGTGCCAGCAGTACCAGAAGCGGGAAACCTTACGAGCAGTACTTC. V usage is TRBV28 and J usage is TRBJ2-7, with 7 bases aligning to TRBD2. Germline V gene data show CDR1 as MDHEN and CDR2 as SYDVKM. This CDR3 contains 15 residues. V shed 5 bases, J shed 4 bases, and the junction held 11 bases outside the gene matches.

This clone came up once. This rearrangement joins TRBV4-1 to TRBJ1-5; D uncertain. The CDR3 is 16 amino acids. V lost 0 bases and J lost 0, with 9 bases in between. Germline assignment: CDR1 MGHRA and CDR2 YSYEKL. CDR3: CASSQDSGYSNQPQHF. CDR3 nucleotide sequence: TGCGCCAGCAGCCAAGATTCGGGTTATAGCAATCAGCCCCAGCATTTT.

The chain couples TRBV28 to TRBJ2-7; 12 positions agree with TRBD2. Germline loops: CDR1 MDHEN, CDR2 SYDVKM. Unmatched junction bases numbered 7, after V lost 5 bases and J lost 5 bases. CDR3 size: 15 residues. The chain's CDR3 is CASSPTRTSGDEQYF. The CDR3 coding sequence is TGTGCCAGCAGTCCTACCCGGACTAGCGGGGACGAGCAGTACTTC.

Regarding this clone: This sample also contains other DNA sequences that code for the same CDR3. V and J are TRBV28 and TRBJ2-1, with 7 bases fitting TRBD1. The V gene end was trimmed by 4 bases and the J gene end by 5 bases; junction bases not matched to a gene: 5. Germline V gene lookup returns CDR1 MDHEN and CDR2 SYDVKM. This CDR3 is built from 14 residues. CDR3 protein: CASSSGQLNNEQFF. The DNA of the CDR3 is TGTGCCAGCAGTTCGGGACAGCTAAACAATGAGCAGTTCTTC.

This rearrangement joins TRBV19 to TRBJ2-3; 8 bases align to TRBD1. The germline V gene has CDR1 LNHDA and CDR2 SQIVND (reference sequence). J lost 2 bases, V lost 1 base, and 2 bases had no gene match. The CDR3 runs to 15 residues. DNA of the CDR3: TGTGCCAGTAGTATAGGCAGGGGGCCCACAGATACGCAGTATTTT. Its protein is CASSIGRGPTDTQYF.

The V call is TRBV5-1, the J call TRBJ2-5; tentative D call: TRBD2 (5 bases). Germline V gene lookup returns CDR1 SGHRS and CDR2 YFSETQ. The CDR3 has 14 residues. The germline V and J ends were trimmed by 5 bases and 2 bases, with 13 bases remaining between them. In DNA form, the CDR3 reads TGCGCCAGCAGAGCTCTCCAGCGGCAAGAGACCCAGTACTTC. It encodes CASRALQRQETQYF. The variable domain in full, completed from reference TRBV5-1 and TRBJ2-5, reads KAGVTQTPRYLIKTRGQQVTLSCSPISGHRSVSWYQQTPGQGLQFLFEYFSETQRNKGNFPGRFSGRQFSNSRSEMNVSTLELGDSALYLCASRALQRQETQYFGPGTRLLVL.

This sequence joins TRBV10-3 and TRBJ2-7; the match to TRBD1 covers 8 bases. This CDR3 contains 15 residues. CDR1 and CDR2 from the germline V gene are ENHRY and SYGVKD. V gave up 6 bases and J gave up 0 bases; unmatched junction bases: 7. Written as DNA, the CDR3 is TGTGCCATCAGGAAGGACAGGGAACTCTCCTACGAGCAGTACTTC. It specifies CAIRKDRELSYEQYF.

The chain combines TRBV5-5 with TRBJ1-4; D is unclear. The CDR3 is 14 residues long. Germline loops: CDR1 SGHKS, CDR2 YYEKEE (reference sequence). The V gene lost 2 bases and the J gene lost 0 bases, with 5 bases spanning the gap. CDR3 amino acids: CASSFSATNEKLFF. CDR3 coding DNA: TGTGCCAGCAGCTTTAGTGCAACTAATGAAAAACTGTTTTTT.

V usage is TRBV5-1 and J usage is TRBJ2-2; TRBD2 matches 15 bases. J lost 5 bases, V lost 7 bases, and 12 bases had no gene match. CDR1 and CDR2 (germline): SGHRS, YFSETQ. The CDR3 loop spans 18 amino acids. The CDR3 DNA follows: TGCGCCAGCTTTCGGGGACTAGCGGGAGGCCTATTTACCGGGGAGCTGTTTTTT. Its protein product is CASFRGLAGGLFTGELFF.

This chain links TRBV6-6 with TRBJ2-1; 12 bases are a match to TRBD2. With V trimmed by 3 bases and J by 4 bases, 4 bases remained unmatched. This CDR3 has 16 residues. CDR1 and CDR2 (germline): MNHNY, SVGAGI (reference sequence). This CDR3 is CASSYPTSGGYNEQFF. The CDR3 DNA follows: TGTGCCAGCAGTTATCCGACTAGCGGGGGATACAATGAGCAGTTCTTC.

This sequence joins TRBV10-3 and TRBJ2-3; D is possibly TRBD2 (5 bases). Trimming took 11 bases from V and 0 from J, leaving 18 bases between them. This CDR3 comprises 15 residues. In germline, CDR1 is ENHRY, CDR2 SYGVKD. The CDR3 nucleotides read TGTGCCGGCGGGCCGACTGAAACTAGCACAGATACGCAGTATTTT. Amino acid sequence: CAGGPTETSTDTQYF.

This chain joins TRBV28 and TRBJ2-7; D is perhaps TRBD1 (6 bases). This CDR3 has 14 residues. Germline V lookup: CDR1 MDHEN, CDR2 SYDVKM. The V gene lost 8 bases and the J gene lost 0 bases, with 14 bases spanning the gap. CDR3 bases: TGTGCCAGCGCCGGACAGCCTAGCTCCTACGAGCAGTACTTC. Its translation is CASAGQPSSYEQYF.

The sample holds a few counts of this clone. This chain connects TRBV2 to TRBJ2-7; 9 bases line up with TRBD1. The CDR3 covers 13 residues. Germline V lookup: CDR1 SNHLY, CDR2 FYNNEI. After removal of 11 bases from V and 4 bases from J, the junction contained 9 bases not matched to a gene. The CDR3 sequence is CAGTGQGSYEQYF. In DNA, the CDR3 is TGTGCCGGAACGGGACAGGGAAGTTACGAGCAGTACTTC.

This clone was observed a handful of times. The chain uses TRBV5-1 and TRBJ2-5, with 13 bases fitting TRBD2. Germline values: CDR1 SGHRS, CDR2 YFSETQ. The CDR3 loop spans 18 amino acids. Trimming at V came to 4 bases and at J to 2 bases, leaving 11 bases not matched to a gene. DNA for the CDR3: TGCGCCAGCAGCCCGGGGCAGACTAGCGGGAGGATACAAGAGACCCAGTACTTC. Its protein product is CASSPGQTSGRIQETQYF.

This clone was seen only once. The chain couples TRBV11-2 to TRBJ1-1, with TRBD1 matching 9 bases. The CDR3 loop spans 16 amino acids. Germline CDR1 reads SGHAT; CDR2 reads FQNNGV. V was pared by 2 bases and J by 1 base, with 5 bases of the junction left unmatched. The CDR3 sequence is CASSLTGGLGNTEAFF. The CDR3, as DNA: TGTGCCAGCAGCTTAACAGGGGGCCTTGGGAACACTGAAGCTTTCTTT.

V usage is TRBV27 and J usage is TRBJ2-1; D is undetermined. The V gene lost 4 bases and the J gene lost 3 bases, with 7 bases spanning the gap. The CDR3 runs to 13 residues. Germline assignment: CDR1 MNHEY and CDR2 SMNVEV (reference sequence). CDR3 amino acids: CASSWANYNEQFF. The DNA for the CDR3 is TGTGCCAGCAGTTGGGCTAACTACAATGAGCAGTTCTTC.

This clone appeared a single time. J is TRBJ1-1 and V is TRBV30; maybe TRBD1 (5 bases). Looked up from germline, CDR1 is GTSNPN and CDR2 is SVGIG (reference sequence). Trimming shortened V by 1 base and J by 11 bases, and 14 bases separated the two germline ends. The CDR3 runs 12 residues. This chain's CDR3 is CAWSGGVGPAFF. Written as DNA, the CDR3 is TGTGCCTGGAGTGGGGGGGTAGGGCCGGCTTTCTTT.

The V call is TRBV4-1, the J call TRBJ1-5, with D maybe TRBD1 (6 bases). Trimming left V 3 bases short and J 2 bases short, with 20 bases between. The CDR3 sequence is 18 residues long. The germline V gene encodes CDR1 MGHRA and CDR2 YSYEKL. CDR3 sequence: CASSHPGGGHRGNQPQHF. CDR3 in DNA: TGCGCCAGCAGCCACCCGGGGGGGGGCCATAGGGGCAATCAGCCCCAGCATTTT.